Listed here is a single TCR beta chain. The entry originates in a study of technical replicates of blood from four donors. The trim removed 7 bases at V and 6 bases at J, leaving 15 bases unmatched. CDR3 length: 15 residues. Germline V lookup: CDR1 SQVTM, CDR2 ANQGSEA. Here immunoSEQ multiplex PCR was the method, and the copy in TCRdb shows in-frame clones only, minus some. Of 53,000 or so clones listed, 80% to 95% are singletons. The origin of this receptor is a human donor in good health. Some clones in this sample may be carry-over from other donors' samples. The chain combines TRBV29-1 with TRBJ2-1; 7 bases map to TRBD1. The sample consisted of PBMCs. The CDR3 DNA sequence: TGCAGCGCTGCGAGACAGGGTGTACGCGGCAATGAGCAGTTCTTC. Protein sequence: CSAARQGVRGNEQFF.